What follows describes a single TCR beta chain. Trimming left V 6 bases short and J 5 bases short, with 6 bases between. The V gene's germline CDR1 is LGHDT and CDR2 YNNKEL (reference sequence). This CDR3 is built from 11 residues. Generated by immunoSEQ multiplex PCR, the TCRdb table keeps only in-frame clones and is missing some. The sample lists more than 100,000 clones, about 90% occurring once. The sample belongs to a study of T cell responses to AZD1222 COVID-19 vaccine. This TCR was sampled from an adult in good health. The chain combines TRBV3-1 (or the pseudogene TRBV3-2) with TRBJ2-3; D remains ambiguous. The sequences come from peripheral blood, collected on day 0 of AZD1222 vaccination. For the CDR3, the DNA is TGTGCCAGCAGAGGAGTAGATACGCAGTATTTT. This translates into CASRGVDTQYF.